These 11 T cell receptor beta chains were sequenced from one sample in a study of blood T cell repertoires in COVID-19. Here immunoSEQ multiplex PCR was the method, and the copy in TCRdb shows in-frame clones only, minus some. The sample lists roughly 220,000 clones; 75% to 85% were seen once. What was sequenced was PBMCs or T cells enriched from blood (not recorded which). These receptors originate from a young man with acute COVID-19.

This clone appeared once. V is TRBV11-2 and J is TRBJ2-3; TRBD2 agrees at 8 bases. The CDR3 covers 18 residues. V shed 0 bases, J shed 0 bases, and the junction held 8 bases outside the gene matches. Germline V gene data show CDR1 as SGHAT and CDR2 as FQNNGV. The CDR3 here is CASSLDQASGYSTDTQYF. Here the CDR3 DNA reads TGTGCCAGCAGCTTAGATCAGGCTAGCGGGTATAGCACAGATACGCAGTATTTT. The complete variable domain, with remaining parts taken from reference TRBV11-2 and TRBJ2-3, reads EAGVAQSPRYKIIEKRQSVAFWCNPISGHATLYWYQQILGQGPKLLIQFQNNGVVDDSQLPKDRFSAERLKGVDSTLKIQPAKLEDSAVYLCASSLDQASGYSTDTQYFGPGTRLTVL.

CDR3 protein: CASSVVGVGATGISGYTF. The CDR3 region has the DNA TGTGCCAGCAGCGTAGTTGGCGTGGGGGCGACAGGTATCTCTGGCTACACCTTC. V gene TRBV9 combines with J gene TRBJ1-2, with a tentative D call TRBD1 (6 bases). Germline CDR1 and CDR2: SGDLS and YYNGEE. This CDR3 spans 18 amino acids. Trimming took off 0 bases at V and 7 bases at J, with 25 bases between the two ends.

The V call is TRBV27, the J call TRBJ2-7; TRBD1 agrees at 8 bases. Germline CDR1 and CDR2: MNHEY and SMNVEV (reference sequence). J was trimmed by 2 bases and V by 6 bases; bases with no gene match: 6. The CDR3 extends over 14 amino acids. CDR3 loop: CASSLQGEAYEQYF. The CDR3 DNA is TGTGCCAGCAGCTTACAGGGGGAGGCCTACGAGCAGTACTTC.

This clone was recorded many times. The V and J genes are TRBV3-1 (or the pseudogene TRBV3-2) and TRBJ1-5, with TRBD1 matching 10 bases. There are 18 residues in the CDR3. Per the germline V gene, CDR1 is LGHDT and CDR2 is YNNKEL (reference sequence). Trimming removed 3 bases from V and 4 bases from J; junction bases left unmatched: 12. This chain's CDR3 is CASSHGSGTGVGNQPQHF. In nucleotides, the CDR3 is TGTGCCAGCAGCCATGGTTCCGGGACAGGGGTCGGTAATCAGCCCCAGCATTTT.

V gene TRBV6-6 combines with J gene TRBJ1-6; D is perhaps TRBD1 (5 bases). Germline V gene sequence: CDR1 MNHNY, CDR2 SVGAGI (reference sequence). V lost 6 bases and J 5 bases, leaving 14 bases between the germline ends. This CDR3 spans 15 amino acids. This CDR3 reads CASRRGRDDNSPLHF. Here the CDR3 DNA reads TGTGCCAGCAGGCGGGGGAGGGACGATAATTCACCCCTCCACTTT.

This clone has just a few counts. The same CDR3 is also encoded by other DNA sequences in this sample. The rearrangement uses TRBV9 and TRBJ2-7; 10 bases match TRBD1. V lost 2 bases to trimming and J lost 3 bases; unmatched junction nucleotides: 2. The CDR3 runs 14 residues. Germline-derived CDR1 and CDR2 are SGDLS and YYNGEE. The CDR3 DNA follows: TGTGCCAGCAGCGTCGGGGACAGGGGCTACGAGCAGTACTTC. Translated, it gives CASSVGDRGYEQYF.

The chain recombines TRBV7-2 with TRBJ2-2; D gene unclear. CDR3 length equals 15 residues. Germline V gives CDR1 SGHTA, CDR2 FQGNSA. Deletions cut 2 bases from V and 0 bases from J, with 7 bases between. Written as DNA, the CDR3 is TGTGCCAGCAGCTTAAGCACCGCGAACACCGGGGAGCTGTTTTTT. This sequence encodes CASSLSTANTGELFF.

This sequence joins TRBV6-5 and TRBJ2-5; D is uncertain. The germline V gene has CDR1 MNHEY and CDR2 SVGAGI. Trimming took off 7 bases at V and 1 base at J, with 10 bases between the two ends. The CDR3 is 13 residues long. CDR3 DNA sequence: TGTGCCAGCACGACACTGATCCAAGAGACCCAGTACTTC. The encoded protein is CASTTLIQETQYF.

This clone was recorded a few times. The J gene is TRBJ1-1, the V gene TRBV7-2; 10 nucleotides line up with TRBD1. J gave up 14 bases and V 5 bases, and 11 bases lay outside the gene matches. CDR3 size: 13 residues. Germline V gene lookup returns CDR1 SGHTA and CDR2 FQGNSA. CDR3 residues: CASSPGTGDIGFF. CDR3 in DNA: TGTGCCAGCAGCCCCGGGACAGGGGACATAGGCTTCTTT.

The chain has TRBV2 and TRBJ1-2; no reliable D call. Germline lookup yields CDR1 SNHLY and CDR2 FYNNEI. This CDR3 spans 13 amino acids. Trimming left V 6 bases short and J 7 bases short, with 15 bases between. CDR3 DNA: TGTGCCAGCAGGTTGGGCCCAGCGGGTGGCTACACCTTC. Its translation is CASRLGPAGGYTF.

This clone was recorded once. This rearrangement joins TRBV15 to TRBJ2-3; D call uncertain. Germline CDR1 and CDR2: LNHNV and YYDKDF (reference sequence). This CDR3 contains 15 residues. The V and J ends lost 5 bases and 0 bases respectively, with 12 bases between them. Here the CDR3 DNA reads TGTGCCACCAGCGTCCCTGGCGGAAGCACAGATACGCAGTATTTT. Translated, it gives CATSVPGGSTDTQYF. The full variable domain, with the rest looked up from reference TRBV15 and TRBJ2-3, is DAMVIQNPRYQVTQFGKPVTLSCSQTLNHNVMYWYQQKSSQAPKLLFHYYDKDFNNEADTPDNFQSRRPNTSFCFLDIRSPGLGDTAMYLCATSVPGGSTDTQYFGPGTRLTVL.